Included here is one TCR beta chain sequence, with context. Its antigen is not known. V lost 1 base and J lost 12, with 16 bases in between. Germline loops: CDR1 LGHNA, CDR2 YSLEER. The CDR3 runs to 14 residues. The sample originates from a study of Ad26.COV2.S vaccination and SARS-CoV-2 variants. Study-wide context: By the intramuscular route, Ad26.COV2.S was given once, or twice 56 days apart. Study results and caveats: Vaccinated individuals (as opposed to placebo recipients) had higher spike-specific TCR breadth.

Sequencing was performed with immunoSEQ multiplex PCR; in TCRdb, only in-frame clones are kept and a portion is missing. The sample holds 500,000 or so clones; nearly 90% are singletons and the top ten take 2.5% to 3%. Documented treatment: about 20 received Ad26.COV2.S at low or high dose, single or two shots; 5 received placebo; per-sample allocation not given. Sampling was performed 63 days after the first vaccine or placebo injection. This adult donor, from Boston, was 18-55 years old. The sample was peripheral blood, taken in a trial of Ad26.COV2.S vaccine versus placebo. The rearrangement joins TRBV4-3 to TRBJ2-1, with a possible D match to TRBD2 (5 bases). This receptor was identified in a person between 18 and 65 years old who received the Ad26.COV2.S COVID-19 vaccine or a placebo. CDR3 nucleotide sequence: TGCGCCAGCAGCCAAGTCTTGGAGGCCGCTGGGCAGTTCTTC. This translates into CASSQVLEAAGQFF.